This T cell receptor beta chain emerged from a study of low-dose radiotherapy and immunotherapy resistance in tumors. About the study: Every 2 weeks, cohort 1 got 0.5 Gy, reaching 6.5 Gy to the planning target volume.

There are a few counts of this clonotype. TRAV- and TRBV-specific primers were used for first-strand cDNA, which covered alpha and beta chains. TCRs were amplified for 15 to 25 PCR cycles with a constant-region primer and V-primer adapter. TCRdb called the reads again in MiXCR, with one record for every CDR3 protein. The data show tens of thousands of distinct CDR3 sequences, around 25% seen once. CDR1 is MGHDK, CDR2 SYGVNS, per germline. The CDR3 runs to 16 residues. After removal of 3 bases from V and 6 bases from J, the junction contained 7 bases not matched to a gene. Time point: before trial treatment. Along with nivolumab and ipilimumab, donors received aspirin, low-dose cyclophosphamide and low-dose radiotherapy. Advanced solid tumors lacking tumor-infiltrating lymphocytes were present in eligible patients.

The sequence derives from a male donor with prostate cancer. The chain links TRBV25-1 to TRBJ2-1; 11 positions match TRBD2. Source: PBMCs, taken before treatment. CDR3 bases: TGTGCCAGCAGTGAGAGAACTAGCGGGGGTCTCAATGAGCAGTTCTTC. Translating gives CASSERTSGGLNEQFF.